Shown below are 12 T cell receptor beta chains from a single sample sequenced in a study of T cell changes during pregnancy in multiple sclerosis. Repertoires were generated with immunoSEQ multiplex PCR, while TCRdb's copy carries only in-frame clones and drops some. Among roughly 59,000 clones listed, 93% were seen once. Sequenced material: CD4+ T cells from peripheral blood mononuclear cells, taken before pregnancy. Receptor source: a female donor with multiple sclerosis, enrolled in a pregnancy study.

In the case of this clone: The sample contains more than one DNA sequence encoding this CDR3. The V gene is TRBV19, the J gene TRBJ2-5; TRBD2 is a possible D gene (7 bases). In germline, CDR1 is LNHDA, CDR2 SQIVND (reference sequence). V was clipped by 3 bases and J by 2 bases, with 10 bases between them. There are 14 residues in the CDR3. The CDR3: CASSIGRGQETQYF. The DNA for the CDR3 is TGTGCCAGTAGTATTGGGAGGGGGCAAGAGACCCAGTACTTC.

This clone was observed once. The CDR3 DNA follows: TGTGCCAGCAGACTGGGGGGACAGGGAAGCGCTGAAGCTTTCTTT. The encoded protein is CASRLGGQGSAEAFF. The rearrangement links TRBV6-6 to TRBJ1-1; 9 bases are shared with TRBD1. The V segment lost 6 bases and the J segment 6 bases; nucleotides outside the gene matches: 11. Per germline, CDR1 MNHNY and CDR2 SVGAGI (reference sequence). This CDR3 has 15 amino acids.

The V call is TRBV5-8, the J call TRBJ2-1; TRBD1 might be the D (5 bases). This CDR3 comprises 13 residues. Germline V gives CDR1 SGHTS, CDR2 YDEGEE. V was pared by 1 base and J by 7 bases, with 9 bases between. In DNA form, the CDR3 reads TGTGCCAGCAGCTTGATATACAGGAATGAGCAGTTCTTC. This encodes CASSLIYRNEQFF. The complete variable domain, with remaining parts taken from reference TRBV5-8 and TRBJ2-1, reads EAGVTQSPTHLIKTRGQQATLRCSPISGHTSVYWYQQALGLGLQFLLWYDEGEERNRGNFPPRFSGRQFPNYSSELNVNALELEDSALYLCASSLIYRNEQFFGPGTRLTVL.

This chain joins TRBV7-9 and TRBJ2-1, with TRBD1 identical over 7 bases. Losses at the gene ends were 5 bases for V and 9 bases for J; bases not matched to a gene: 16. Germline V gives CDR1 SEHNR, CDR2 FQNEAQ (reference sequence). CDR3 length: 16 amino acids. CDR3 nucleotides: TGTGCCAGCAGCCCAAAAATAGGGGGCTCCGAAAGTGAGCAGTTCTTC. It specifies CASSPKIGGSESEQFF.

CDR3 amino acids: CAWDTGAETQYF. CDR3 in DNA: TGTGCCTGGGATACAGGGGCAGAGACCCAGTACTTC. This chain joins TRBV30 and TRBJ2-5; 7 bases are shared with TRBD1. Germline CDR1 and CDR2: GTSNPN and SVGIG (reference sequence). V lost 5 bases to trimming and J lost 4 bases; unmatched junction nucleotides: 4. This CDR3 has 12 amino acids.

CDR3 bases: TGTGCCAGCAGTGAAGCGTACGCTAGCTCAGATACGCAGTATTTT. This sequence encodes CASSEAYASSDTQYF. This rearrangement joins TRBV6-1 to TRBJ2-3; D is perhaps TRBD2 (5 bases). CDR1 is MNHNS and CDR2 is SASEGT in the germline V gene. The CDR3 consists of 15 residues. V was shortened by 0 bases and J by 4 bases, with 11 bases between the two germline ends.

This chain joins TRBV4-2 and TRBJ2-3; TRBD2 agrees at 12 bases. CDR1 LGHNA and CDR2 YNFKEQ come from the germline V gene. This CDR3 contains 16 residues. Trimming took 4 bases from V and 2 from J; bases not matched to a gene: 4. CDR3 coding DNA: TGTGCCAGCAGCCGCCGACTAGCGGGGGACACAGATACGCAGTATTTT. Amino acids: CASSRRLAGDTDTQYF.

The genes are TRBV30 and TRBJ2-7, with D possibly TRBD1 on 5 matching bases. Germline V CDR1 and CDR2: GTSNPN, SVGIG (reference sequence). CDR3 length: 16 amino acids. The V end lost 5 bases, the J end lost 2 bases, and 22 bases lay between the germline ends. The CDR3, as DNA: TGTGCCTGGGACAATTCGGACACCAGCCCAACCTACGAGCAGTACTTC. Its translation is CAWDNSDTSPTYEQYF. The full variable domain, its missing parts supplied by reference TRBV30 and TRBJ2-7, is SQTIHQWPATLVQPVGSPLSLECTVEGTSNPNLYWYRQAAGRGLQLLFYSVGIGQISSEVPQNLSASRPQDRQFILSSKKLLLSDSGFYLCAWDNSDTSPTYEQYFGPGTRLTVT.

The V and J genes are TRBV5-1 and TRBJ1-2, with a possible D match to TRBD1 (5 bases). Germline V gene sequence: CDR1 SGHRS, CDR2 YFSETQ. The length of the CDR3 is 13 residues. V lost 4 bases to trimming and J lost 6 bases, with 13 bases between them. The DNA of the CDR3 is TGCGCCAGCAGCCCCCACAGGACCCATGGCTACACCTTC. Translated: CASSPHRTHGYTF.

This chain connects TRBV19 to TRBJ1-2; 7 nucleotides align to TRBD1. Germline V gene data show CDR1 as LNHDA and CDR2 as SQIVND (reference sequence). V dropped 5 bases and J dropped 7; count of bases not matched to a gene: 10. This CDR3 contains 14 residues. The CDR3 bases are TGTGCCAGTAGTCCGACAGGGCCTCCGGGTGGCTACACCTTC. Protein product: CASSPTGPPGGYTF.

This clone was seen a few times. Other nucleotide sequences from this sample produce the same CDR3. The CDR3 protein is CASSQDYSYGYTF. The CDR3 DNA reads as TGTGCCAGCAGCCAAGATTACAGCTATGGCTACACCTTC. V and J are TRBV14 and TRBJ1-2; D is undetermined. V lost 0 bases and J lost 4, with 6 bases in between. The CDR3 spans 13 residues. CDR1 SGHDN and CDR2 FVKESK come from the germline V gene. Looking up the rest from reference TRBV14 and TRBJ1-2 gives the full variable domain: EAGVTQFPSHSVIEKGQTVTLRCDPISGHDNLYWYRRVMGKEIKFLLHFVKESKQDESGMPNNRFLAERTGGTYSTLKVQPAELEDSGVYFCASSQDYSYGYTFGSGTRLTVV.

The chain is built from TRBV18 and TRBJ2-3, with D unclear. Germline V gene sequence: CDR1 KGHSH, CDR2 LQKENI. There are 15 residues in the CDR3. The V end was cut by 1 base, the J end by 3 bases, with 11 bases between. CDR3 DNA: TGTGCCAGCTCACCACAGGTGGCCGGGACAGATACGCAGTATTTT. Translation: CASSPQVAGTDTQYF.